The 18 T cell receptor beta chains presented below share a single source sample, sequenced in a study of blood T cell repertoires in COVID-19. Libraries were prepared by immunoSEQ multiplex PCR; TCRdb keeps only in-frame clonotypes and omits some of them. The repertoire holds more than 110,000 clones, with 79% as singletons. The sample was peripheral blood. These receptors came from a man aged 60-69 years with acute or convalescent COVID-19.

This chain joins TRBV3-1 (or the pseudogene TRBV3-2) and TRBJ1-2; D is possibly TRBD1 (5 bases). Per the germline V gene, CDR1 is LGHDT and CDR2 is YNNKEL (reference sequence). The CDR3 covers 14 residues. V was clipped by 7 bases and J by 8 bases, with 20 bases between them. The CDR3 spells CASTLSAGGRGYTF. CDR3 bases: TGTGCCAGCACCTTGAGTGCGGGGGGGAGAGGCTACACCTTC.

This sequence joins TRBV19 and TRBJ1-2; D not certain. V shed 9 bases and J shed 6 bases, with 17 bases lying between them. The V gene's germline CDR1 is LNHDA and CDR2 SQIVND (reference sequence). The CDR3 extends over 13 amino acids. The CDR3 DNA reads as TGTGCCAGCGCTCGGCAGCCGGGTGATGGCTACACCTTC. Its translation is CASARQPGDGYTF.

The rearrangement uses TRBV6-4 and TRBJ2-3, with D possibly TRBD1 on 5 matching bases. The V and J ends lost 3 bases and 6 bases respectively, with 16 bases between them. CDR3 length: 15 amino acids. Per germline, CDR1 MRHNA and CDR2 SNTAGT. The CDR3 region has the DNA TGTGCCAGCAGTGAGCAGGGTACCGCCGGGGATACGCAGTATTTT. Its protein product is CASSEQGTAGDTQYF.

The rearrangement uses TRBV7-8 and TRBJ2-1, with 12 bases lining up with TRBD2. Germline V gene sequence: CDR1 SGHVS, CDR2 FQNEAQ. The CDR3 consists of 15 residues. V was pared by 5 bases and J by 6 bases, with 5 bases of the junction left unmatched. The CDR3 bases are TGTGCCAGCAGCCCCCCTAGCGGGAGGGCCAATGAGCAGTTCTTC. Its translation: CASSPPSGRANEQFF.

Note on this clone: A read error may produce the germline difference seen at one junction end. The chain recombines TRBV19 with TRBJ1-5; D not resolved. This CDR3 is 15 amino acids long. CDR1 is LNHDA and CDR2 is SQIVND in the germline V gene (reference sequence). DNA of the CDR3: TGTGCCAGTAGTACCGGGGAGGTCTTCAATCCGCCCCAGCATTTT. Translated, it gives CASSTGEVFNPPQHF.

This chain joins TRBV24-1 and TRBJ2-7, with D perhaps TRBD1 (6 bases). The CDR3 has 13 residues. Germline values: CDR1 KGHDR, CDR2 SFDVKD. The V end lost 6 bases, the J end lost 3 bases, and 11 bases lay between the germline ends. The CDR3 spells CATSSLDSYEQYF. CDR3 sequence (DNA): TGTGCCACCAGTTCATTGGACAGCTACGAGCAGTACTTC.

The J gene is TRBJ2-5, the V gene TRBV28, with 12 nucleotides matching TRBD2. Germline V gives CDR1 MDHEN, CDR2 SYDVKM. The V gene end was trimmed by 5 bases and the J gene end by 5 bases; junction bases not matched to a gene: 12. CDR3 length equals 17 residues. The CDR3 here is CASSTATSGSLMETQYF. CDR3 bases: TGTGCCAGCAGTACGGCGACTAGCGGGAGTTTAATGGAGACCCAGTACTTC.

The chain is built from TRBV29-1 and TRBJ2-1; D is undetermined. The CDR3 covers 12 residues. Trimming pared 7 bases from V and 0 bases from J, leaving 7 bases between. The germline V gene has CDR1 SQVTM and CDR2 ANQGSEA. CDR3 protein: CSALLSYNEQFF. The CDR3 nucleotides read TGCAGCGCCCTACTCTCCTACAATGAGCAGTTCTTC.

This sequence joins TRBV9 and TRBJ2-1; 9 bases are a match to TRBD2. This CDR3 is 13 amino acids long. CDR1 SGDLS and CDR2 YYNGEE come from the germline V gene. With 7 bases clipped from V and 9 bases from J, the junction kept 8 bases outside the gene matches. This CDR3 reads CASGSGRNGEQFF. DNA for the CDR3: TGTGCCAGCGGAAGCGGGAGGAACGGTGAGCAGTTCTTC.

The chain employs TRBV2 and TRBJ1-1, with 9 bases identical to TRBD1. This CDR3 is built from 13 residues. The germline V gene has CDR1 SNHLY and CDR2 FYNNEI. V trimming: 9 bases; J trimming: 4 bases; junction bases outside the gene matches: 6. CDR3 coding DNA: TGTGCCAGAAGGGGACAGGGTGGCACTGAAGCTTTCTTT. Its protein is CARRGQGGTEAFF.

This clone came up a few times. The rearrangement uses TRBV7-2 and TRBJ2-1; TRBD1 matches 7 bases. The CDR3 extends over 15 amino acids. Germline V lookup: CDR1 SGHTA, CDR2 FQGNSA. V lost 5 bases and J lost 2; bases outside the gene matches: 6. The CDR3 loop reads CASSRDSSTYNEQFF. In nucleotides, the CDR3 is TGTGCCAGCAGCAGGGACAGTTCGACCTACAATGAGCAGTTCTTC. The variable domain in full, with the rest retrieved from reference TRBV7-2 and TRBJ2-1, is GAGVSQSPSNKVTEKGKDVELRCDPISGHTALYWYRQSLGQGLEFLIYFQGNSAPDKSGLPSDRFSAERTGGSVSTLTIQRTQQEDSAVYLCASSRDSSTYNEQFFGPGTRLTVL.

V and J are TRBV28 and TRBJ1-1; D is possibly TRBD1 (5 bases). There are 14 residues in the CDR3. With 3 bases removed from V and 4 bases from J, the gap between germline ends came to 12 bases. Germline CDR1 reads MDHEN; CDR2 reads SYDVKM. The CDR3 DNA reads as TGTGCCAGCAGTTTTCGGGGGACGGGCACTGAAGCTTTCTTT. Translated: CASSFRGTGTEAFF.

The V gene is TRBV28, the J gene TRBJ2-1; 9 bases are shared with TRBD2. Germline V gene data show CDR1 as MDHEN and CDR2 as SYDVKM. There are 15 residues in the CDR3. The ends lost 6 bases at V and 8 bases at J; junction bases unmatched: 11. The CDR3 DNA follows: TGTGCCAGCAGGTTGACTAGCGGAGGATGGGATGAGCAGTTCTTC. It codes for CASRLTSGGWDEQFF.

This clone was counted many times. The chain has TRBV5-4 and TRBJ1-5; D remains ambiguous. This CDR3 is 13 amino acids long. V was pared by 1 base and J by 5 bases, with 7 bases between. Per germline, CDR1 SGHNT and CDR2 YYREEE (reference sequence). This CDR3 reads CASSLRGDQPQHF. The CDR3 DNA sequence: TGTGCCAGCAGCTTGCGGGGTGATCAGCCCCAGCATTTT.

This chain uses TRBV19 with TRBJ1-5, with D possibly being TRBD1 (5 bases). The V and J ends lost 2 bases and 3 bases respectively, with 8 bases between them. The CDR3 has 14 residues. Germline CDR1 and CDR2: LNHDA and SQIVND (reference sequence). The CDR3 sequence: CASSIRQLNQPQHF. The CDR3 DNA sequence: TGTGCCAGTAGTATAAGACAGCTCAATCAGCCCCAGCATTTT.

This chain joins TRBV11-3 and TRBJ2-7; D might be TRBD2 (6 bases). Trimming left V 5 bases short and J 6 bases short, with 17 bases between. The CDR3 totals 14 residues. The germline gives CDR1 SGHNT, CDR2 YENEEA. For the CDR3, the DNA is TGTGCCAGCAGCCAGACCGGGACGACTAGCGAGCAGTACTTC. Amino acids: CASSQTGTTSEQYF.

A few counts support this clone. J is TRBJ1-2 and V is TRBV4-3; possibly TRBD1 for D (6 bases). The CDR3 runs to 14 residues. V gave up 1 base and J gave up 8 bases, with 14 bases separating them. Germline CDR1 reads LGHNA; CDR2 reads YSLEER. The CDR3 sequence is CASSQVNAGVGYTF. In DNA, the CDR3 is TGCGCCAGCAGCCAAGTCAACGCAGGGGTCGGCTACACCTTC.

The V gene is TRBV2, the J gene TRBJ1-1; TRBD1 matches 7 bases. CDR3 size: 12 residues. V dropped 6 bases and J dropped 4; count of bases not matched to a gene: 2. Looked up from germline, CDR1 is SNHLY and CDR2 is FYNNEI. The CDR3 protein is CASSRGSTEAFF. The CDR3 DNA reads as TGTGCCAGCAGCAGGGGGAGCACTGAAGCTTTCTTT.